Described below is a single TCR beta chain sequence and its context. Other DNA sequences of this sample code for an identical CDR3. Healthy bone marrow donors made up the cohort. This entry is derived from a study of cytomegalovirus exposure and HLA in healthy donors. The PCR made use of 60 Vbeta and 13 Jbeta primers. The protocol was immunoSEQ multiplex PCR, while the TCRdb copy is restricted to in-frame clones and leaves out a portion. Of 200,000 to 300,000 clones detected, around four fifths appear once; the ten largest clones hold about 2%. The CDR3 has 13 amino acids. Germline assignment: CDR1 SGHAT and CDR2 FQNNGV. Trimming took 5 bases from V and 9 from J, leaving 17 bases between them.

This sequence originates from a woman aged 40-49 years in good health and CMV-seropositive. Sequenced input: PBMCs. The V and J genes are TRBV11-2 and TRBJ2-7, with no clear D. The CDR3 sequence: CASSLVETRLQYF. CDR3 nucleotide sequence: TGTGCCAGCAGCCTAGTAGAGACGCGGTTGCAGTACTTC.